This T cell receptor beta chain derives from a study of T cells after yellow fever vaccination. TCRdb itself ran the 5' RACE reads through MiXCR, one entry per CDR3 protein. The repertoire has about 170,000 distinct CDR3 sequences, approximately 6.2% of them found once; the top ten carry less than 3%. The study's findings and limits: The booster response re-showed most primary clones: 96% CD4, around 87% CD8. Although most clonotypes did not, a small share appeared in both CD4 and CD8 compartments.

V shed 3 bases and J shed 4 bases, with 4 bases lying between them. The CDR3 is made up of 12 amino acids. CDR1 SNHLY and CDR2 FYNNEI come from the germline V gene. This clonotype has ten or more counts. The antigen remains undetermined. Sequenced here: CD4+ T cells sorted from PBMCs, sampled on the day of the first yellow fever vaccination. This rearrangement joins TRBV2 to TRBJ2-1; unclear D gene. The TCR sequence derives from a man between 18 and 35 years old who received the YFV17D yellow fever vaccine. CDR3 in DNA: TGTGCCAGCAGTGACGGGTACAATGAGCAGTTCTTC. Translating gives CASSDGYNEQFF.